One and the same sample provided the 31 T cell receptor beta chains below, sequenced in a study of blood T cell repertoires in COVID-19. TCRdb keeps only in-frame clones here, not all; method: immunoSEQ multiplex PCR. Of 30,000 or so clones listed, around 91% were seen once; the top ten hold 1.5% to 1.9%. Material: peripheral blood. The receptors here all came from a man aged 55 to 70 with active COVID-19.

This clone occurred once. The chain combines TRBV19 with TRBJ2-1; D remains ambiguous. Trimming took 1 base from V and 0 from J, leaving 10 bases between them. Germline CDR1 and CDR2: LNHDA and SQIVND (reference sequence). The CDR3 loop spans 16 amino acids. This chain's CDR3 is CASSIGAVSSYNEQFF. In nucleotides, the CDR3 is TGTGCCAGTAGTATAGGGGCCGTGAGCTCCTACAATGAGCAGTTCTTC.

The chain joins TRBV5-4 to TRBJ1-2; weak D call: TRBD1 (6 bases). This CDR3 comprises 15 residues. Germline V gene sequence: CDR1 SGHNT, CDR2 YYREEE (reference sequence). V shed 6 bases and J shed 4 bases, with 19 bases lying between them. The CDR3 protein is CASTLGGPSSYGYTF. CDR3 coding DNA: TGTGCCAGCACCCTCGGGGGGCCATCGAGCTATGGCTACACCTTC.

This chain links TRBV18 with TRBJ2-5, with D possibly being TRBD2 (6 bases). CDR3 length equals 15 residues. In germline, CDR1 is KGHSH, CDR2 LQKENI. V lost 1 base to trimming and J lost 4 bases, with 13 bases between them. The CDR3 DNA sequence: TGTGCCAGCTCACCACGGTCGTACGGGGGAGAGACCCAGTACTTC. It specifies CASSPRSYGGETQYF.

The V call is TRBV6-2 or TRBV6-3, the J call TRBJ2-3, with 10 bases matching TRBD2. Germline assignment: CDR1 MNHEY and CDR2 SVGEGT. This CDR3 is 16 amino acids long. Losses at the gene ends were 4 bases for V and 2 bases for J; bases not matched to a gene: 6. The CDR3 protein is CASSFQRGGFTDTQYF. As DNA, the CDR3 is TGTGCCAGCAGTTTTCAGCGGGGGGGTTTCACAGATACGCAGTATTTT.

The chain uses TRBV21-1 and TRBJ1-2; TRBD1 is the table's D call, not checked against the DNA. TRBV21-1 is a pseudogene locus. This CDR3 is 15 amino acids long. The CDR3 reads CASSKHRDRGYGYTF. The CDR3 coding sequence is TGTGCCAGCAGCAAACACCGGGACAGGGGTTATGGCTACACCTTC.

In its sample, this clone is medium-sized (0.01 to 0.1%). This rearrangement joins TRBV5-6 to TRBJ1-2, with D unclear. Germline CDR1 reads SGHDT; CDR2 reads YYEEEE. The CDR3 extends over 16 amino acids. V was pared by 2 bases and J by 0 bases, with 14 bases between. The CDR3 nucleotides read TGTGCCAGCAGCTTTGGCTGGCAGGCAGCTAACTATGGCTACACCTTC. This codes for CASSFGWQAANYGYTF.

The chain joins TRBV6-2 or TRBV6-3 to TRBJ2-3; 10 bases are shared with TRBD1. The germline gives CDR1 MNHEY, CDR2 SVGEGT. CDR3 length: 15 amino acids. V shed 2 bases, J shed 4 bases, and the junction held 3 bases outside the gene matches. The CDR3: CASSYRDRGPDTQYF. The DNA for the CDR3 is TGTGCCAGCAGTTACCGGGACAGGGGACCAGATACGCAGTATTTT.

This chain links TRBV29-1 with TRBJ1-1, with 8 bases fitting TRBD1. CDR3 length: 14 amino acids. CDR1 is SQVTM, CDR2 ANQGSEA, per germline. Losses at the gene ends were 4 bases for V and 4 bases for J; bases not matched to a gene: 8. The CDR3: CSVGSTGVFTEAFF. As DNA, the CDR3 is TGCAGCGTTGGTTCGACAGGGGTTTTCACTGAAGCTTTCTTT.

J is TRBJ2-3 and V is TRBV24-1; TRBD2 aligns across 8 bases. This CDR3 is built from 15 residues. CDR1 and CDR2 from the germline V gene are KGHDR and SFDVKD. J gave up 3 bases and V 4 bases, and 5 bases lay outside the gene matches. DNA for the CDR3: TGTGCCACCAGTGACCCGGGACTAGGGACAGATACGCAGTATTTT. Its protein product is CATSDPGLGTDTQYF.

The CDR3 loop is CASGASGGRGNTIYF. The CDR3 DNA is TGTGCTAGTGGTGCCTCCGGAGGGAGAGGAAACACCATATATTTT. This chain uses TRBV12-5 with TRBJ1-3; no firm D call. The V gene's germline CDR1 is LGHNT and CDR2 FRNRAP. Trimming removed 5 bases from V and 4 bases from J, with 15 bases in between. The CDR3 runs to 15 residues.

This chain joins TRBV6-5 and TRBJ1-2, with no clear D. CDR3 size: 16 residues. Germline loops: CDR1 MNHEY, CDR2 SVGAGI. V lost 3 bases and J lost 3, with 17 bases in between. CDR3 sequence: CASSYYGSRQHYGYTF. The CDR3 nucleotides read TGTGCCAGCAGTTATTACGGGAGCCGACAACACTATGGCTACACCTTC.

The CDR3 DNA sequence: TGTGCCAGCAGCCAAGATCGCGCAGGGGGCCCGCACACTGAAGCTTTCTTT. The encoded protein is CASSQDRAGGPHTEAFF. The genes are TRBV4-2 and TRBJ1-1, with 8 bases lining up with TRBD1. Germline loops: CDR1 LGHNA, CDR2 YNFKEQ. V gave up 0 bases and J gave up 3 bases; unmatched junction bases: 9. This CDR3 is 17 amino acids long.

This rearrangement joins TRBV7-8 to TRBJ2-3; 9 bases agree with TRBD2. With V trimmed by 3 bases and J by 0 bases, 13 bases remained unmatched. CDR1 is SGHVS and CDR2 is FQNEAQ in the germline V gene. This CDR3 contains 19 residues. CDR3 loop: CASSFGLAGGHSSTDTQYF. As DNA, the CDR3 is TGTGCCAGCAGCTTTGGTCTGGCGGGGGGGCACTCTAGCACAGATACGCAGTATTTT.

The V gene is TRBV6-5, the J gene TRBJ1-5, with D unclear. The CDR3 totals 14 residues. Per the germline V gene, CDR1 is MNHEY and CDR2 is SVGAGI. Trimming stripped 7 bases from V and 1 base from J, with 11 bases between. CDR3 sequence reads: CASKVAQSNQPQHF. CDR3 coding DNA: TGTGCCAGCAAGGTCGCACAGAGCAATCAGCCCCAGCATTTT.

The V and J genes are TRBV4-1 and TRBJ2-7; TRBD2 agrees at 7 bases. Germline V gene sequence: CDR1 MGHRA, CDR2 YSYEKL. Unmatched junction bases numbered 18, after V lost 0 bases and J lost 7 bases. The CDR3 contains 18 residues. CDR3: CASSQEWARRGNPREQYF. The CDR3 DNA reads TGCGCCAGCAGCCAAGAATGGGCCAGGCGGGGGAACCCTCGGGAGCAGTACTTC.

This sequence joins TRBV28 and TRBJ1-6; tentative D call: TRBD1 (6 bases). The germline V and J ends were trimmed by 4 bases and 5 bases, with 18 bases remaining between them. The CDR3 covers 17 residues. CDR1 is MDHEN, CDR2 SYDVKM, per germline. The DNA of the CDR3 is TGTGCCAGCAGTTCCCCAGGGGTCGGGCGTGATAATTCACCCCTCCACTTT. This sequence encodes CASSSPGVGRDNSPLHF.

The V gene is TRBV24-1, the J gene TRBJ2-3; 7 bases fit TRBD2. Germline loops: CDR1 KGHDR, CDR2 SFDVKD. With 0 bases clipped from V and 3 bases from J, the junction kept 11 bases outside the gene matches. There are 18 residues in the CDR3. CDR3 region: CATSDLDLGRVRTDTQYF. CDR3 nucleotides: TGTGCCACCAGTGATTTGGACTTGGGGAGGGTAAGGACAGATACGCAGTATTTT.

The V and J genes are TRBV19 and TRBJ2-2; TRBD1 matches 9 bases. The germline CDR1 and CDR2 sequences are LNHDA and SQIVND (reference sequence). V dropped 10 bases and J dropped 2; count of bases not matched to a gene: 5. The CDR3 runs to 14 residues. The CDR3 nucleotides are TGTGCCACCCGGACAGGGGTAAACACCGGGGAGCTGTTTTTT. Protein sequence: CATRTGVNTGELFF.

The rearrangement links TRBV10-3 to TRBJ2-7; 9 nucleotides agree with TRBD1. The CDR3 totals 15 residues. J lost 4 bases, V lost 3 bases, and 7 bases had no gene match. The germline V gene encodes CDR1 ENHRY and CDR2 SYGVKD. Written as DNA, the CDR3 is TGTGCCATCAGTGAATCTCCGGGACAGGGATACGAGCAGTACTTC. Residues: CAISESPGQGYEQYF.

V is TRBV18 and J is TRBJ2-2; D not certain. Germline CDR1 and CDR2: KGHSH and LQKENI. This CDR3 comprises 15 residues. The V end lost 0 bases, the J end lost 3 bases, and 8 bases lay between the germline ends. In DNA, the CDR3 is TGTGCCAGCTCACCACCAAACCCGGACACCGGGGAGCTGTTTTTT. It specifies CASSPPNPDTGELFF.

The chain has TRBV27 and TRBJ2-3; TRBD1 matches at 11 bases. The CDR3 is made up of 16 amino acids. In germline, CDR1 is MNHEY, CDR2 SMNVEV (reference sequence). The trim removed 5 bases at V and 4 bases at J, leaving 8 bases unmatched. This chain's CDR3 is CASSTAGTGGPDTQYF. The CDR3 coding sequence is TGTGCCAGCAGTACGGCCGGGACAGGGGGTCCAGATACGCAGTATTTT.

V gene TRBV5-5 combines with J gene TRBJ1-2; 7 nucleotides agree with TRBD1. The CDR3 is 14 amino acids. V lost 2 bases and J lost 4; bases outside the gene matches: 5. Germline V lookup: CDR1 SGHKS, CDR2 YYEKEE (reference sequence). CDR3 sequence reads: CASSFQGGAYGYTF. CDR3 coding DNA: TGTGCCAGCAGCTTCCAGGGGGGTGCCTATGGCTACACCTTC.

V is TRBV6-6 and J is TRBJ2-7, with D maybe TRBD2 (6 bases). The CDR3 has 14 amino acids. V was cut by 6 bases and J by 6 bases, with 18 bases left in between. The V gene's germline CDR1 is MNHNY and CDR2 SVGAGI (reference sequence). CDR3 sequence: CASRTGTPQREQYF. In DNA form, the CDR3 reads TGTGCCAGCAGGACCGGGACTCCCCAACGCGAGCAGTACTTC.

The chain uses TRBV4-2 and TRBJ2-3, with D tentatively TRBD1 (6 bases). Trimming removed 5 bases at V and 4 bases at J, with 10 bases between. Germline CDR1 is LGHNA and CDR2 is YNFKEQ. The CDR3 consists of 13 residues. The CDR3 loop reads CASSAQGPDTQYF. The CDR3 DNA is TGTGCCAGCAGCGCCCAGGGGCCAGATACGCAGTATTTT.

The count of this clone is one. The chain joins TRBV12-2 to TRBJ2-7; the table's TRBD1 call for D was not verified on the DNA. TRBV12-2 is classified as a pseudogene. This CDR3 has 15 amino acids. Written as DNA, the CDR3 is TGTGCAAGTCGTCCCGACCGGGGTAAAGGGGGTGTGCAGTACTTC. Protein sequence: CASRPDRGKGGVQYF.

CDR3 sequence: CASSLAPGGYNSPLHF. For the CDR3, the DNA is TGTGCCAGCAGCTTGGCACCAGGGGGCTATAATTCACCCCTCCACTTT. This chain connects TRBV5-6 to TRBJ1-6, with 7 bases fitting TRBD1. This CDR3 region has 16 residues. The V and J ends lost 0 bases and 3 bases, in that order; junction bases with no gene match: 3. In germline, CDR1 is SGHDT, CDR2 YYEEEE.

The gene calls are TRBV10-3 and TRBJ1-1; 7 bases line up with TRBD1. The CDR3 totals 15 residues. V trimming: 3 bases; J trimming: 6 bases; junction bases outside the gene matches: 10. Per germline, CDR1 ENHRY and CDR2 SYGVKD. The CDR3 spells CAISDRNRGRAEAFF. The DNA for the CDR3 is TGTGCCATCAGTGACCGTAACAGGGGCCGGGCTGAAGCTTTCTTT.

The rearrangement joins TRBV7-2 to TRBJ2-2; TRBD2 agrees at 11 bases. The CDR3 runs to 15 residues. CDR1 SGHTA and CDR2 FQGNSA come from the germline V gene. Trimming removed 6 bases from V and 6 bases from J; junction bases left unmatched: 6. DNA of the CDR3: TGTGCCAGCAGACCGGGACTAGCGGCGGCCGGGGAGCTGTTTTTT. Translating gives CASRPGLAAAGELFF.

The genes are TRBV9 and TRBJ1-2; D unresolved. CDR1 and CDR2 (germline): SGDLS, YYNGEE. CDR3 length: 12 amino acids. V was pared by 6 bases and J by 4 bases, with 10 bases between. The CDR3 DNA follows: TGTGCCAGCACCCTGACGGGCTATGGCTACACCTTC. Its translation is CASTLTGYGYTF.

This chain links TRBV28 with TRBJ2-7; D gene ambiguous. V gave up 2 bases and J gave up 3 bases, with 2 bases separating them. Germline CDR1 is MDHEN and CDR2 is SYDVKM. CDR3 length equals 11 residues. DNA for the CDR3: TGTGCCAGCAGTTTACTCTACGAGCAGTACTTC. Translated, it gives CASSLLYEQYF.

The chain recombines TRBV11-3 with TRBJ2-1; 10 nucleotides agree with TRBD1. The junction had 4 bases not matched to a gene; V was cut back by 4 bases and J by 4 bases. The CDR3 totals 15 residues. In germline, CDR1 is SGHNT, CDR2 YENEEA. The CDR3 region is CASSSRQGAYNEQFF. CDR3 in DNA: TGTGCCAGCAGCTCGAGACAGGGGGCGTACAATGAGCAGTTCTTC.